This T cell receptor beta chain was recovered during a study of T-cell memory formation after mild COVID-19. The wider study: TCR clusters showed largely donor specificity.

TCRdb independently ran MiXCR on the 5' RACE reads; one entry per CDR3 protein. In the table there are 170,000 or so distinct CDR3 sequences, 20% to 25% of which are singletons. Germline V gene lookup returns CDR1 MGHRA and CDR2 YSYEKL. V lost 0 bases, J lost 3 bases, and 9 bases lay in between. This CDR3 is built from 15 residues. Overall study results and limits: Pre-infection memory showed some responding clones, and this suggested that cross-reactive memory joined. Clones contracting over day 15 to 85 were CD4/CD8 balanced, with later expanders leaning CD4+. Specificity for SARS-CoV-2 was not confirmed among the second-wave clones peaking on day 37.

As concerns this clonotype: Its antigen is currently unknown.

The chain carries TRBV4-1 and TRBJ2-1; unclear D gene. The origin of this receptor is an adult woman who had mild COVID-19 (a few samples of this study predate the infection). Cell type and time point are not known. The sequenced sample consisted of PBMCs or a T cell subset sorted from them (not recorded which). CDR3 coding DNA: TGCGCCAGCAGCCAAGATAGCAGCGACTACAATGAGCAGTTCTTC. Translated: CASSQDSSDYNEQFF.